The 29 T cell receptor beta chains in this list originate from one sample, sequenced in a study of blood T cell repertoires in COVID-19. Data came from immunoSEQ multiplex PCR; TCRdb stores just in-frame clones and leaves some out. The sample carries fewer than 300,000 clones, around 89% recorded once. Sequencing used PBMCs or T cells enriched from blood (not recorded which). The receptors come from a man between 35 and 55 years old who had recovered from COVID-19.

The chain joins TRBV7-6 to TRBJ2-6, with D perhaps matching TRBD1 (5 bases). The V end was cut by 5 bases, the J end by 0 bases, with 11 bases between. CDR1 is SGHVS, CDR2 FNYEAQ, per germline. The CDR3 runs 16 residues. The CDR3 nucleotides are TGTGCCAGCAGCACCCCGACAGACTCTGGGGCCAACGTCCTGACTTTC. It specifies CASSTPTDSGANVLTF.

This clone was seen just once. This rearrangement joins TRBV23-1 to TRBJ1-5; D gene uncertain. TRBV23-1 is filed as an ORF, its function uncertain. CDR3 length: 14 residues. The V end was cut by 4 bases, the J end by 4 bases, with 11 bases between. As DNA, the CDR3 is TGCGCCAGCAGTCCACCGGGAGAAAATCAGCCCCAGCATTTT. This gives the protein CASSPPGENQPQHF.

The genes are TRBV29-1 and TRBJ2-1; TRBD2 matches at 7 bases. This CDR3 has 15 residues. The germline V gene encodes CDR1 SQVTM and CDR2 ANQGSEA. V was pared by 4 bases and J by 8 bases, with 14 bases of the junction left unmatched. CDR3 DNA sequence: TGCAGCGTTGTCGGCGGGAGCATCGAGTGGTATGAGCAGTTCTTC. The encoded protein is CSVVGGSIEWYEQFF.

The rearrangement links TRBV27 to TRBJ2-3; the D gene is possibly TRBD2 (5 bases). The V gene's germline CDR1 is MNHEY and CDR2 SMNVEV (reference sequence). V lost 3 bases and J lost 2, with 12 bases in between. This CDR3 has 15 residues. The CDR3: CASSLRVSFTDTQYF. CDR3 nucleotide sequence: TGTGCCAGCAGTTTGAGGGTATCCTTCACAGATACGCAGTATTTT.

This clone was observed a few times. The CDR3 bases are TGTGCCAGCTCACCACGCGACAGGGGTAGCTATGGCTACACCTTC. This encodes CASSPRDRGSYGYTF. The chain links TRBV18 to TRBJ1-2, with TRBD1 matching over 8 bases. The CDR3 runs 15 residues. Germline CDR1 KGHSH, CDR2 LQKENI. Losses at the gene ends were 1 base for V and 4 bases for J; bases not matched to a gene: 5.

V and J are TRBV3-1 (or the pseudogene TRBV3-2) and TRBJ2-5; a weak D match, TRBD2 (6 bases). Germline V gives CDR1 LGHDT, CDR2 YNNKEL (reference sequence). The CDR3 loop spans 14 amino acids. Trimming removed 2 bases at V and 4 bases at J, with 11 bases between. The CDR3 region is CASSQRLVPETQYF. Written as DNA, the CDR3 is TGTGCCAGCAGCCAACGACTAGTCCCAGAGACCCAGTACTTC.

This chain connects TRBV29-1 to TRBJ2-3; TRBD1 agrees at 11 bases. Germline V lookup: CDR1 SQVTM, CDR2 ANQGSEA. This CDR3 is 14 amino acids long. Trimming removed 6 bases from V and 4 bases from J; junction bases left unmatched: 6. The chain's CDR3 is CSVRDRGLPDTQYF. CDR3 in DNA: TGCAGCGTGAGGGACAGGGGGTTGCCAGATACGCAGTATTTT.

This rearrangement joins TRBV5-1 to TRBJ1-5, with TRBD1 matching 7 bases. The V gene end was trimmed by 3 bases and the J gene end by 9 bases; junction bases not matched to a gene: 9. Germline CDR1 and CDR2: SGHRS and YFSETQ. This CDR3 region has 14 residues. The DNA for the CDR3 is TGCGCCAGCAGCTCCAGACAGGGCGGTGTGCCCCAGCATTTT. Residues: CASSSRQGGVPQHF.

This rearrangement joins TRBV11-1 to TRBJ2-7; 14 bases are shared with TRBD2. CDR1 is SGHAT and CDR2 is FQDESV in the germline V gene (reference sequence). This CDR3 comprises 15 residues. After removal of 5 bases from V and 4 bases from J, the junction contained 4 bases not matched to a gene. CDR3 DNA: TGTGCCAGCAGCCCTGGGACTAGCGGGGGTTACGAGCAGTACTTC. Residues: CASSPGTSGGYEQYF.

This clone has just one count. The rearrangement uses TRBV7-8 and TRBJ2-7, with D unresolved. Trimming left V 5 bases short and J 9 bases short, with 17 bases between. Germline V gives CDR1 SGHVS, CDR2 FQNEAQ. The CDR3 totals 13 residues. The CDR3 DNA reads as TGTGCCAGCAGCAGACTTGCGGAGTATGGGCAGTACTTC. Its translation: CASSRLAEYGQYF.

The CDR3 nucleotides read TGTGCCAGCAGTTTATTCGGGTACACCACCGGGGAGCTGTTTTTT. It encodes CASSLFGYTTGELFF. V is TRBV27 and J is TRBJ2-2; no firm D call. This CDR3 spans 15 amino acids. Trimming took off 1 base at V and 4 bases at J, with 10 bases between the two ends. Germline V lookup: CDR1 MNHEY, CDR2 SMNVEV (reference sequence).

This chain joins TRBV6-1 and TRBJ2-2; weak D call: TRBD2 (5 bases). CDR3 length: 16 amino acids. The V and J ends lost 4 bases and 4 bases respectively, with 16 bases between them. Per the germline V gene, CDR1 is MNHNS and CDR2 is SASEGT. CDR3: CASSVRTVRGTGELFF. The CDR3 coding sequence is TGTGCCAGCAGTGTACGGACGGTCCGGGGCACCGGGGAGCTGTTTTTT.

The sample holds a few counts of this clone. The chain is built from TRBV13 and TRBJ2-2; 11 nucleotides align to TRBD2. Germline CDR1 is PRHDT and CDR2 is FYEKMQ (reference sequence). V was clipped by 10 bases and J by 5 bases; unmatched bases: 18. The CDR3 covers 18 residues. The CDR3, as DNA: TGTGCCACCGAACGACTAGCGGGATATATTGGTGGTACCGGGGAGCTGTTTTTT. Translating it yields CATERLAGYIGGTGELFF.

The chain joins TRBV11-2 to TRBJ2-1, with 9 bases identical to TRBD2. Germline V CDR1 and CDR2: SGHAT, FQNNGV. J lost 8 bases, V lost 5 bases, and 10 bases had no gene match. This CDR3 region has 15 residues. The CDR3: CASSGAGGPRDEQFF. DNA for the CDR3: TGTGCCAGCAGCGGAGCGGGGGGCCCTCGCGATGAGCAGTTCTTC.

The chain carries TRBV24-1 and TRBJ2-7, with 8 bases identical to TRBD1. Germline V lookup: CDR1 KGHDR, CDR2 SFDVKD. The V gene end was trimmed by 4 bases and the J gene end by 2 bases; junction bases not matched to a gene: 6. CDR3 length equals 15 residues. CDR3 amino acids: CATSERAGGPYEQYF. The CDR3 coding sequence is TGTGCCACCAGTGAGCGGGCAGGGGGCCCCTACGAGCAGTACTTC.

The V and J genes are TRBV5-1 and TRBJ1-1, with a tentative D call TRBD1 (6 bases). Germline V gene sequence: CDR1 SGHRS, CDR2 YFSETQ. The CDR3 extends over 16 amino acids. Trimming left V 3 bases short and J 1 base short, with 16 bases between. The DNA for the CDR3 is TGCGCCAGCAGCTCCATCATTGACAGGACGAACACTGAAGCTTTCTTT. Translated: CASSSIIDRTNTEAFF.

This sequence joins TRBV27 and TRBJ1-3; weak D call: TRBD1 (5 bases). Germline CDR1 and CDR2: MNHEY and SMNVEV (reference sequence). The germline V and J ends were trimmed by 0 bases and 4 bases, with 16 bases remaining between them. The CDR3 runs 17 residues. In nucleotides, the CDR3 is TGTGCCAGCAGTTTATCGGGGCGGGGCGCGGGGGGAAACACCATATATTTT. Amino acids: CASSLSGRGAGGNTIYF.

This chain joins TRBV14 and TRBJ2-7; D perhaps matches TRBD1 (6 bases). The CDR3 runs to 18 residues. Trimming shortened V by 1 base and J by 6 bases, and 25 bases separated the two germline ends. Germline CDR1 and CDR2: SGHDN and FVKESK. CDR3 protein: CASSQASPGTSRPVEQYF. CDR3 sequence (DNA): TGTGCCAGCAGCCAAGCTTCCCCCGGGACATCAAGACCCGTCGAGCAGTACTTC. Combining the CDR3 with reference TRBV14 and TRBJ2-7 gives the whole variable domain EAGVTQFPSHSVIEKGQTVTLRCDPISGHDNLYWYRRVMGKEIKFLLHFVKESKQDESGMPNNRFLAERTGGTYSTLKVQPAELEDSGVYFCASSQASPGTSRPVEQYFGPGTRLTVT.

The chain joins TRBV6-6 to TRBJ2-1, with 10 bases lining up with TRBD2. The V gene's germline CDR1 is MNHNY and CDR2 SVGAGI (reference sequence). V was pared by 6 bases and J by 5 bases, with 13 bases of the junction left unmatched. The CDR3 has 17 residues. CDR3 in DNA: TGTGCCAGCAGCCGATCCATCCTAGCGGGAGTCAACAATGAGCAGTTCTTC. The encoded protein is CASSRSILAGVNNEQFF.

V usage is TRBV7-3 and J usage is TRBJ1-1; D is perhaps TRBD1 (5 bases). Germline lookup yields CDR1 SGHTA and CDR2 FQGTGA. The V end lost 0 bases, the J end lost 8 bases, and 19 bases lay between the germline ends. This CDR3 is built from 16 residues. The CDR3 spells CASSLTVGQGIREAFF. CDR3 sequence (DNA): TGTGCCAGCAGCTTAACGGTGGGCCAGGGTATTAGGGAAGCTTTCTTT.

The chain employs TRBV18 and TRBJ1-1; tentatively, D is TRBD1 (5 bases). V gave up 3 bases and J gave up 4 bases, with 15 bases separating them. Per the germline V gene, CDR1 is KGHSH and CDR2 is LQKENI. This CDR3 spans 15 amino acids. CDR3 in amino acids: CASSPRDPGGTEAFF. The CDR3 DNA reads TGTGCCAGCTCACCGCGGGACCCCGGTGGCACTGAAGCTTTCTTT.

The chain has TRBV6-2 or TRBV6-3 and TRBJ2-7; 9 nucleotides match TRBD1. The CDR3 covers 13 residues. Trimming at V came to 2 bases and at J to 6 bases, leaving 2 bases not matched to a gene. The V gene's germline CDR1 is MNHEY and CDR2 SVGEGT. CDR3 residues: CASSYGTGSEQYF. The CDR3 nucleotides read TGTGCCAGCAGTTACGGGACAGGGAGCGAGCAGTACTTC.

V and J are TRBV27 and TRBJ1-2, with TRBD1 identical over 10 bases. The CDR3 has 15 amino acids. In germline, CDR1 is MNHEY, CDR2 SMNVEV (reference sequence). The J segment lost 7 bases and the V segment lost 0 bases, leaving 5 bases of the junction unmatched. The CDR3 here is CASSLSLGTGVGYTF. Here the CDR3 DNA reads TGTGCCAGCAGTTTATCGTTGGGGACAGGGGTTGGCTACACCTTC.

The chain links TRBV5-4 to TRBJ1-3; no clear D gene. Looked up from germline, CDR1 is SGHNT and CDR2 is YYREEE (reference sequence). V was clipped by 4 bases and J by 4 bases, with 9 bases between them. CDR3 length: 13 residues. The DNA of the CDR3 is TGTGCCAGCAGCCCGTACAGCGGAAACACCATATATTTT. Encoded protein: CASSPYSGNTIYF.

The chain recombines TRBV24-1 with TRBJ2-1; TRBD2 might be the D (6 bases). V dropped 6 bases and J dropped 10 bases, with 21 bases sitting between them. The CDR3 is 15 residues long. Germline assignment: CDR1 KGHDR and CDR2 SFDVKD. CDR3 in DNA: TGTGCCACCAGTATGGGCGGGGAGCCTGAGGAGGAGCAGTTCTTC. Translating gives CATSMGGEPEEEQFF.

J is TRBJ1-1 and V is TRBV28; D gene ambiguous. Germline-derived CDR1 and CDR2 are MDHEN and SYDVKM. The V gene lost 3 bases and the J gene lost 0 bases, with 11 bases spanning the gap. There are 15 residues in the CDR3. CDR3 DNA: TGTGCCAGCAGTTTGGCAGCGGATATGAACACTGAAGCTTTCTTT. Amino acids: CASSLAADMNTEAFF.

This clone has only one observation. The chain couples TRBV11-3 to TRBJ2-3; 10 bases are shared with TRBD2. V lost 3 bases, J lost 4 bases, and 4 bases stayed unmatched. The CDR3 is 15 residues long. Germline V gene sequence: CDR1 SGHNT, CDR2 YENEEA. The CDR3 loop is CASSFPAGGPDTQYF. CDR3 sequence (DNA): TGTGCCAGCAGCTTCCCAGCGGGGGGGCCAGATACGCAGTATTTT.

J is TRBJ1-6 and V is TRBV6-5; no clear D. V lost 6 bases to trimming and J lost 8 bases, with 11 bases between them. The germline V gene has CDR1 MNHEY and CDR2 SVGAGI. The CDR3 consists of 13 residues. The CDR3 loop reads CASSPDGDSPLHF. The CDR3 DNA reads as TGTGCCAGCAGCCCAGACGGGGATTCACCCCTCCACTTT.

The chain links TRBV18 to TRBJ1-3; D unclear. The V and J ends lost 3 bases and 0 bases respectively, with 9 bases between them. In germline, CDR1 is KGHSH, CDR2 LQKENI. The CDR3 runs 15 residues. The CDR3 reads CASSPGDHSGNTIYF. DNA for the CDR3: TGTGCCAGCTCACCCGGGGATCACTCTGGAAACACCATATATTTT.